This T cell receptor (beta chain) was obtained from a study of shared clonotypes between healthy human individuals. Overall study findings and caveats: What limited the represented genetic and exposure-history diversity was the small number of donors. Only blood underwent sampling, and tissue repertoires likely differ.

The CDR3 has 14 amino acids. Germline CDR1 reads KGHSH; CDR2 reads LQKENI. V dropped 2 bases and J dropped 4 bases, with 9 bases sitting between them. Turning to this clone: No antigen is known for it.

Deep was the level used in running the assay. The method was immunoSEQ multiplex PCR; TCRdb's version includes in-frame clones alone and lacks a portion of them. The sample consists of about 2 million clones, 85% to 95% of them appearing once. This sequence was found in a man in his late teens or twenties in good health. Sequencing was done on a sample of naive CD4+ T cells sorted from blood. This sample's subset: CD45RA+ positively selected. The chain employs TRBV18 and TRBJ2-1; TRBD1 is a possible D gene (6 bases). The CDR3 DNA reads as TGTGCCAGCTCACCATACGGGACATACAATGAGCAGTTCTTC. The encoded protein is CASSPYGTYNEQFF.